These 5 T cell receptor beta chains came from one sample sequenced in a study of blood T cells in healthy people across ages. Next came a second PCR, run for about 6 to 11 cycles, which used a sample-barcoded 5' primer along with a J-beta primer mix. Via MiXCR, TCRdb re-called the 5' RACE reads, giving one row per CDR3 protein. The sample lists 660,000 or so distinct CDR3 sequences; approximately 59% were seen once. The material sequenced was blood. The receptors here all came from a man in his sixties in good health.

The chain uses TRBV12-3 or TRBV12-4 and TRBJ1-6; possible D gene TRBD1, 6 bases. The CDR3 loop spans 15 amino acids. Trimming removed 6 bases at V and 4 bases at J, with 13 bases between. Here the CDR3 DNA reads TGTGCCAGCAGCAGACAGGCACCGTATAATTCACCCCTCCACTTT. It specifies CASSRQAPYNSPLHF.

This chain joins TRBV7-2 and TRBJ2-3; 7 bases line up with TRBD2. V shed 3 bases and J 5 bases; nucleotides not matched to a gene: 5. Germline CDR1 and CDR2: SGHTA and FQGNSA. The CDR3 has 14 amino acids. This CDR3 is CASSFSGSLDTQYF. CDR3 bases: TGTGCCAGCAGCTTTAGCGGGTCATTAGATACGCAGTATTTT.

The rearrangement uses TRBV7-8 and TRBJ1-2; 7 bases agree with TRBD1. J was trimmed by 5 bases and V by 4 bases; bases with no gene match: 16. Germline CDR1 reads SGHVS; CDR2 reads FQNEAQ. The CDR3 extends over 17 amino acids. CDR3 amino acids: CASSSGGPAQGWYGYTF. CDR3 bases: TGTGCCAGCAGCTCCGGCGGGCCGGCACAGGGGTGGTATGGCTACACCTTC. The variable domain in full, with the rest retrieved from reference TRBV7-8 and TRBJ1-2, is GAGVSQSPRYKVAKRGQDVALRCDPISGHVSLFWYQQALGQGPEFLTYFQNEAQLDKSGLPSDRFFAERPEGSVSTLKIQRTQQEDSAVYLCASSSGGPAQGWYGYTFGSGTRLTVV.

This clonotype was seen only a few times. The rearrangement links TRBV6-1 to TRBJ1-2; TRBD1 aligns across 9 bases. The CDR3 totals 14 residues. Germline CDR1 is MNHNS and CDR2 is SASEGT. V trimming: 6 bases; J trimming: 4 bases; junction bases outside the gene matches: 6. CDR3 coding DNA: TGTGCCAGCAGGCCTCCGGGACAGGGCTATGGCTACACCTTC. Its translation: CASRPPGQGYGYTF.

V usage is TRBV14 and J usage is TRBJ2-7; D unclear. This CDR3 is 16 amino acids long. Per germline, CDR1 SGHDN and CDR2 FVKESK. The germline V and J ends were trimmed by 2 bases and 1 base, with 15 bases remaining between them. The CDR3 DNA is TGTGCCAGCAGCCAAAGTTGGCCAGGCCGTTCCTACGAGCAGTACTTC. It codes for CASSQSWPGRSYEQYF.